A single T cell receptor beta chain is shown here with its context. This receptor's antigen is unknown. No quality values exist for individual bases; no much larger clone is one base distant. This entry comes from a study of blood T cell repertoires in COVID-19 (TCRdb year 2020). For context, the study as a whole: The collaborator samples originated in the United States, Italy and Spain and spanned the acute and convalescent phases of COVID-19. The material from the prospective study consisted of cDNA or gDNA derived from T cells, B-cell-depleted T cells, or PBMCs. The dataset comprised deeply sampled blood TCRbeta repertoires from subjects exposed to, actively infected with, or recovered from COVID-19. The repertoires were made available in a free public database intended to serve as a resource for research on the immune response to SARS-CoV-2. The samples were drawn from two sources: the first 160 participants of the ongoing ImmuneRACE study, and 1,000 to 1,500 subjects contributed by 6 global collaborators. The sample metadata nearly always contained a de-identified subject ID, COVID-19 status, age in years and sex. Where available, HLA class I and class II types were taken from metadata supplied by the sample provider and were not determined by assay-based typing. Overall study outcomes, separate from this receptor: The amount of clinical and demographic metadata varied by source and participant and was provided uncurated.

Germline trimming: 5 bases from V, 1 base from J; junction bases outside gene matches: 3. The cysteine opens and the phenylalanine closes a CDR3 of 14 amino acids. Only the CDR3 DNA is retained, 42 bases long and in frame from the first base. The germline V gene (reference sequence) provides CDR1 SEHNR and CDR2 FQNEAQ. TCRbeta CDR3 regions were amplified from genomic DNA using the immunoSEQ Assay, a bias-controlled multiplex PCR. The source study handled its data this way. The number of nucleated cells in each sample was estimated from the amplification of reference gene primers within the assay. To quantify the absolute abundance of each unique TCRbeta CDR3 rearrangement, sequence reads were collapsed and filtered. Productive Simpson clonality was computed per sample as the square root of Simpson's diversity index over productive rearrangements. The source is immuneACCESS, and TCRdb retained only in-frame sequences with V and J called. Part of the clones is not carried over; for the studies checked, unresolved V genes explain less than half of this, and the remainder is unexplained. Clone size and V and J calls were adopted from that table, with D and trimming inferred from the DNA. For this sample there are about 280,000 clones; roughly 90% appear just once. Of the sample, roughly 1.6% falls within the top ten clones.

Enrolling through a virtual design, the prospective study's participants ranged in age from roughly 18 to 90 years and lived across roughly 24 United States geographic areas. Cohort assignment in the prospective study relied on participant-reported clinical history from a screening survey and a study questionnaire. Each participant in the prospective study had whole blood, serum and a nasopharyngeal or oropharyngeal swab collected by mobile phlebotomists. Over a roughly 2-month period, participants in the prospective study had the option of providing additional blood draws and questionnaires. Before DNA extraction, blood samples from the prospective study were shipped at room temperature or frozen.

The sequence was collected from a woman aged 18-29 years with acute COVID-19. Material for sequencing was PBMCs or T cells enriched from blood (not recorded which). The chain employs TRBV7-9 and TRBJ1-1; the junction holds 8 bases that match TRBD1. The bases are TGTGCCAGCAGCGACGACAGGGGGAACACTGAAGCTTTCTTT. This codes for CASSDDRGNTEAFF.